This note documents a single TCR beta chain sequence. What it binds is not known. The data derive from a study of blood T cells in healthy people across ages. This CDR3 contains 14 residues. Germline CDR1 LGHDT, CDR2 YNNKEL (reference sequence). Then a second PCR, running roughly 7 to 11 cycles, was carried out with a sample-barcoded 5' primer and a J-beta primer mix. Each cDNA was tagged by a template-switch adaptor containing 12 random nucleotides. Using its own MiXCR run on the 5' RACE reads, TCRdb lists one record per CDR3 protein. This sample yields 700,000 to 800,000 distinct CDR3 sequences, of which 35% to 45% are seen a single time; roughly 20% belongs to the top ten. Study outcomes and limitations: Among long-lived donors, naive CD4+ cells were more numerous and diversity higher than in aged donors. Per-million-T-cell TCR beta diversity fell roughly linearly with age. The unsorted PBMCs prevented any conclusive comparison of naive versus antigen-experienced cells.

The rearrangement joins TRBV3-1 to TRBJ2-1; no clear D. The J call may not be correct, given that the DNA end is closer to TRBJ2-7. Sequencing input: blood. The sequence came from a woman aged 55-70 years in good health. CDR3 region: CASSPLHAYNEQYF. In DNA, the CDR3 is TGTGCCAGCAGCCCCCTTCACGCCTACAATGAGCAGTACTTC.